A single sample is the source of the 23 T cell receptor beta chains below, sequenced in a study of cytomegalovirus exposure and HLA in healthy donors. The PCR was carried out with 60 Vbeta primers and 13 Jbeta primers. Generated by immunoSEQ multiplex PCR, the TCRdb table keeps only in-frame clones and is missing some. The sample yields about 43,000 clones, about 64% seen once. Source material: PBMCs. All receptors come from a man aged 55 to 70 in good health and CMV-seropositive.

This clone was seen more than once but under ten times. One end of the junction fails to match germline, which may point to a read error. The chain couples TRBV7-7 to TRBJ2-7; TRBD2 agrees at 10 bases. Germline V gene sequence: CDR1 SSHAT, CDR2 FNYEAQ (reference sequence). The CDR3 loop spans 17 amino acids. In nucleotides, the CDR3 is TGTGCTAGCAGCTTGAGGGTAGCGGGAGGACCAGGTGACGAGCAGTACTTC. This codes for CASSLRVAGGPGDEQYF.

The chain joins TRBV4-1 to TRBJ2-7; TRBD1 agrees at 7 bases. Looked up from germline, CDR1 is MGHRA and CDR2 is YSYEKL. The trim removed 3 bases at V and 0 bases at J, leaving 8 bases unmatched. The CDR3 covers 16 residues. The DNA for the CDR3 is TGCGCCAGCAGCCAGAGGGGACAGCTTAACTCCTACGAGCAGTACTTC. The encoded protein is CASSQRGQLNSYEQYF.

CDR3 DNA sequence: TGCGCCAGCAGCTTCCTAACAGGGGGTGAAGAGACCCAGTACTTC. It translates to CASSFLTGGEETQYF. The chain carries TRBV5-1 and TRBJ2-5; 8 positions match TRBD1. V trimming: 2 bases; J trimming: 3 bases; junction bases outside the gene matches: 6. The CDR3 length is 15 residues. Germline CDR1 reads SGHRS; CDR2 reads YFSETQ.

This chain connects TRBV5-1 to TRBJ2-1, with 12 bases matching TRBD2. Germline-derived CDR1 and CDR2 are SGHRS and YFSETQ. The CDR3 totals 14 residues. V lost 0 bases and J lost 8; bases outside the gene matches: 0. CDR3 in DNA: TGCGCCAGCAGCTTGGGACTAGCGGGAGATGAGCAGTTCTTC. Translation gives CASSLGLAGDEQFF. Complete variable domain (other parts from reference TRBV5-1 and TRBJ2-1): KAGVTQTPRYLIKTRGQQVTLSCSPISGHRSVSWYQQTPGQGLQFLFEYFSETQRNKGNFPGRFSGRQFSNSRSEMNVSTLELGDSALYLCASSLGLAGDEQFFGPGTRLTVL.

The chain has TRBV30 and TRBJ2-2, with 8 bases that match TRBD1. The germline CDR1 and CDR2 sequences are GTSNPN and SVGIG (reference sequence). The J segment lost 7 bases and the V segment lost 2 bases, leaving 12 bases of the junction unmatched. This CDR3 has 16 amino acids. The CDR3 DNA is TGTGCCTGGAGTAGGTCGCCGGACAGGGCTATCGGGGAGCTGTTTTTT. Translated, it gives CAWSRSPDRAIGELFF.

V and J are TRBV2 and TRBJ2-7; possible D gene TRBD1, 8 bases. Germline V gives CDR1 SNHLY, CDR2 FYNNEI. The germline V and J ends were trimmed by 7 bases and 6 bases, with 16 bases remaining between them. This CDR3 is built from 13 residues. In DNA form, the CDR3 reads TGTGCCAGCACCCCGGACAGGGAGGGCGAGCAGTACTTC. This translates into CASTPDREGEQYF.

This clone occurred once. J is TRBJ2-4 and V is TRBV5-6, with TRBD1 matching over 8 bases. The germline CDR1 and CDR2 sequences are SGHDT and YYEEEE. V shed 4 bases and J 5 bases; nucleotides not matched to a gene: 5. The CDR3 has 14 residues. This CDR3 reads CASSPGTGENIQYF. The CDR3 DNA sequence: TGTGCCAGCAGCCCAGGGACAGGAGAAAACATTCAGTACTTC.

The J gene is TRBJ1-1, the V gene TRBV9; TRBD1 matches at 7 bases. CDR1 and CDR2 (germline): SGDLS, YYNGEE. The CDR3 has 14 residues. V shed 0 bases, J shed 5 bases, and the junction held 4 bases outside the gene matches. CDR3 coding DNA: TGTGCCAGCAGCGTAGGACAGGGCGGGACTGAAGCTTTCTTT. Translation: CASSVGQGGTEAFF.

The genes are TRBV28 and TRBJ2-7, with D unclear. The V gene's germline CDR1 is MDHEN and CDR2 SYDVKM. Trimming stripped 2 bases from V and 6 bases from J, with 14 bases between. The CDR3 sequence is 14 residues long. The CDR3 DNA follows: TGTGCCAGCAGTTTAGGTACCGAGGTGGGCGAGCAGTACTTC. This sequence encodes CASSLGTEVGEQYF.

By its share, this clone is medium-sized. This chain joins TRBV27 and TRBJ2-7; 9 bases are a match to TRBD1. Germline V gene sequence: CDR1 MNHEY, CDR2 SMNVEV (reference sequence). With 3 bases clipped from V and 2 bases from J, the junction kept 8 bases outside the gene matches. The CDR3 length is 16 residues. The CDR3 reads CASSFSPTGGTYEQYF. CDR3 DNA sequence: TGTGCCAGCAGTTTTAGCCCGACAGGGGGGACCTACGAGCAGTACTTC.

CDR3 in amino acids: CAISDPSGKTDTQYF. CDR3 bases: TGTGCCATCAGTGACCCTAGCGGGAAAACAGATACGCAGTATTTT. This sequence joins TRBV10-3 and TRBJ2-3, with 9 positions matching TRBD2. Per germline, CDR1 ENHRY and CDR2 SYGVKD. CDR3 length: 15 amino acids. V shed 3 bases and J 3 bases; nucleotides not matched to a gene: 4.

This sequence joins TRBV18 and TRBJ1-3; tentatively, D is TRBD1 (5 bases). In germline, CDR1 is KGHSH, CDR2 LQKENI. V was trimmed by 2 bases and J by 0 bases, leaving 14 bases between them. The CDR3 has 17 residues. For the CDR3, the DNA is TGTGCCAGCTCACCAAGCGGGGACTCCTTCTCTGGAAACACCATATATTTT. Its translation is CASSPSGDSFSGNTIYF.

CDR3 residues: CSASGEQPQHF. The CDR3 coding sequence is TGCAGTGCTTCGGGGGAACAGCCCCAGCATTTT. The chain recombines TRBV20-1 with TRBJ1-5; TRBD1 might be the D (5 bases). The V and J ends lost 5 bases and 7 bases respectively, with 9 bases between them. The CDR3 is 11 residues long. Per the germline V gene, CDR1 is DFQATT and CDR2 is SNEGSKA (reference sequence).

The rearrangement joins TRBV10-3 to TRBJ1-1; 7 bases are shared with TRBD1. Germline V lookup: CDR1 ENHRY, CDR2 SYGVKD. The CDR3 is 15 residues long. The V and J ends lost 2 bases and 3 bases, in that order; junction bases with no gene match: 6. Here the CDR3 DNA reads TGTGCCATCAGTGAGCCGGACAGGCAACACACTGAAGCTTTCTTT. Translating it yields CAISEPDRQHTEAFF.

The genes are TRBV15 and TRBJ2-7; D uncertain. V lost 0 bases, J lost 3 bases, and 15 bases lay in between. CDR1 and CDR2 (germline): LNHNV, YYDKDF (reference sequence). The CDR3 is made up of 16 amino acids. The CDR3 DNA follows: TGTGCCACCAGCAGAGATCTTCGGCGGAACCACTACGAGCAGTACTTC. Its translation: CATSRDLRRNHYEQYF.

J is TRBJ2-3 and V is TRBV5-1; 8 bases agree with TRBD1. This CDR3 is built from 16 residues. CDR1 is SGHRS, CDR2 YFSETQ, per germline. V lost 7 bases and J lost 3; bases outside the gene matches: 13. The DNA of the CDR3 is TGCGCCAGCTCGGAGGTGGTCAGGGGGCCGACAGATACGCAGTATTTT. Translation gives CASSEVVRGPTDTQYF.

Here the CDR3 reads CASTQANLFQETQYF. The CDR3 nucleotides are TGTGCCAGCACTCAGGCGAATCTATTCCAAGAGACCCAGTACTTC. The chain is built from TRBV6-1 and TRBJ2-5, with unresolved D. The CDR3 spans 15 residues. Germline CDR1 and CDR2: MNHNS and SASEGT. V was pared by 7 bases and J by 1 base, with 16 bases between.

About this clone: The sample has other DNA sequences that encode this CDR3 too. The V gene is TRBV10-2, the J gene TRBJ2-7; TRBD2 agrees at 11 bases. CDR1 and CDR2 from the germline V gene are WSHSY and SAAADI. Losses at the gene ends were 6 bases for V and 1 base for J; bases not matched to a gene: 5. The CDR3 is made up of 15 amino acids. The CDR3 reads CASRTGTSGSYEQYF. The CDR3 bases are TGCGCCAGCAGGACCGGGACTAGCGGTTCCTACGAGCAGTACTTC.

This clone was observed a handful of times. The genes are TRBV19 and TRBJ1-2, with 8 bases that match TRBD1. The V and J ends lost 7 bases and 4 bases, in that order; junction bases with no gene match: 11. This CDR3 has 15 amino acids. Germline assignment: CDR1 LNHDA and CDR2 SQIVND (reference sequence). The CDR3 DNA reads as TGTGCCAGTACCATGGGGCAGGGGGCTGGCTATGGCTACACCTTC. This codes for CASTMGQGAGYGYTF.

The chain recombines TRBV4-1 with TRBJ2-5; possible D gene TRBD2, 6 bases. The CDR3 is 15 residues long. V was pared by 0 bases and J by 5 bases, with 13 bases between. Per germline, CDR1 MGHRA and CDR2 YSYEKL. CDR3 nucleotide sequence: TGCGCCAGCAGCCAAGATGTAGCGGTCGGGGAGACCCAGTACTTC. Protein product: CASSQDVAVGETQYF.

The V gene is TRBV7-9, the J gene TRBJ2-1, with a possible D match to TRBD2 (6 bases). Germline V gives CDR1 SEHNR, CDR2 FQNEAQ (reference sequence). The CDR3 is 19 residues long. The V and J ends lost 0 bases and 5 bases respectively, with 23 bases between them. As DNA, the CDR3 is TGTGCCAGCAGCTTAGCGTGGATGGGGCTTGCAGGACTACACAATGAGCAGTTCTTC. Its translation is CASSLAWMGLAGLHNEQFF.

This rearrangement joins TRBV30 to TRBJ2-4; unclear D gene. The V end lost 0 bases, the J end lost 0 bases, and 6 bases lay between the germline ends. The CDR3 covers 14 residues. Germline CDR1 GTSNPN, CDR2 SVGIG (reference sequence). CDR3: CAWSVSLAKNIQYF. The CDR3 DNA follows: TGTGCCTGGAGTGTAAGCCTAGCCAAAAACATTCAGTACTTC. The entire variable domain, with the rest obtained from reference TRBV30 and TRBJ2-4, is as follows: SQTIHQWPATLVQPVGSPLSLECTVEGTSNPNLYWYRQAAGRGLQLLFYSVGIGQISSEVPQNLSASRPQDRQFILSSKKLLLSDSGFYLCAWSVSLAKNIQYFGAGTRLSVL.

The chain links TRBV9 to TRBJ2-1, with 7 positions matching TRBD2. Germline V CDR1 and CDR2: SGDLS, YYNGEE. V was clipped by 3 bases and J by 2 bases; unmatched bases: 2. This CDR3 has 14 residues. The CDR3 DNA reads as TGTGCCAGCAGCGGGGAGGGCCCCTACAATGAGCAGTTCTTC. Translated: CASSGEGPYNEQFF.